Detailed here is one TCR beta chain. The repertoire was sequenced with immunoSEQ multiplex PCR; TCRdb's copy has only in-frame clones and lacks some. The table has 140,000 to 150,000 clones, 75% to 90% seen once. Between the trimmed V and J ends, which lost 4 bases and 2 bases, there was a span of 9 bases. CDR1 is SGDLS and CDR2 is YYNGEE in the germline V gene. The CDR3 extends over 13 amino acids. The data were obtained in a study of blood T cell repertoires in COVID-19. Sequences were obtained from peripheral blood. The chain couples TRBV9 to TRBJ1-1; D is ambiguous. This sequence originates from a woman aged 55-69 years with COVID-19, enrolled during active disease. CDR3 sequence: CASSTQVNTEAFF. The CDR3 DNA is TGTGCCAGCAGCACTCAGGTAAACACTGAAGCTTTCTTT.